One and the same sample provided the 32 T cell receptor beta chains below, sequenced in a study of blood T cells in healthy people across ages. The authors ran a second PCR of roughly 6 to 12 cycles using a sample-barcoded 5' primer and a J-beta primer mix. TCRdb called the 5' RACE reads again in MiXCR, with one record for every CDR3 protein. The data contain about 1 million distinct CDR3 sequences, 40% to 45% of them singletons. Source material: blood. Source of these receptors: a woman in her fifties or sixties in good health.

There are a few counts of this clonotype. The V gene is TRBV16, the J gene TRBJ2-1, with D tentatively TRBD1 (6 bases). The V gene's germline CDR1 is KGHSY and CDR2 FQNENV. The CDR3 runs to 14 residues. With 3 bases removed from V and 13 bases from J, the gap between germline ends came to 19 bases. The CDR3 is CASSQGQWTMSQFF. In nucleotides, the CDR3 is TGTGCCAGCAGCCAGGGACAATGGACAATGAGTCAGTTCTTC.

The CDR3 loop reads CSAREYSGSVQNEQFF. In DNA, the CDR3 is TGCAGTGCTAGAGAGTATAGCGGGAGCGTGCAAAATGAGCAGTTCTTC. The chain employs TRBV20-1 and TRBJ2-1; 9 positions agree with TRBD2. Germline trimming cut 0 bases from V and 7 bases from J; bases unmatched to any gene: 10. Germline V gene lookup returns CDR1 DFQATT and CDR2 SNEGSKA (reference sequence). The CDR3 covers 16 residues.

This clonotype has more than one count but fewer than ten. The CDR3 DNA is TGCAGTGCTCGACTAGCGGGAGAAGAGACCCAGTACTTC. The encoded protein is CSARLAGEETQYF. The gene calls are TRBV20-1 and TRBJ2-5; TRBD2 agrees at 12 bases. The CDR3 extends over 13 amino acids. Germline values: CDR1 DFQATT, CDR2 SNEGSKA (reference sequence). V shed 5 bases, J shed 3 bases, and the junction held 1 base outside the gene matches.

The chain uses TRBV21-1 and TRBJ2-1; the table's D call TRBD1 went unverified against the DNA. TRBV21-1 is an annotated pseudogene. The CDR3 totals 16 residues. The CDR3 protein is CASSKEAQGAYNEQFF. CDR3 DNA: TGTGCCAGCAGCAAAGAGGCACAGGGGGCGTACAATGAGCAGTTCTTC.

V usage is TRBV20-1 and J usage is TRBJ2-5; D gene ambiguous. The V gene lost 5 bases and the J gene lost 5 bases, with 18 bases spanning the gap. This CDR3 has 14 amino acids. CDR1 and CDR2 from the germline V gene are DFQATT and SNEGSKA (reference sequence). The CDR3 spells CSASRLGNRETQYF. CDR3 nucleotides: TGCAGTGCTTCGCGATTGGGAAACCGGGAGACCCAGTACTTC.

This clonotype was recorded a few times. V is TRBV29-1 and J is TRBJ2-1; D is perhaps TRBD2 (6 bases). Trimming shortened V by 7 bases and J by 0 bases, and 16 bases separated the two germline ends. The CDR3 sequence is 15 residues long. Germline V gene data show CDR1 as SQVTM and CDR2 as ANQGSEA. The CDR3 loop reads CSARTGTHSYNEQFF. As DNA, the CDR3 is TGCAGCGCACGGACCGGGACTCACTCCTACAATGAGCAGTTCTTC.

J is TRBJ2-7 and V is TRBV5-8; 8 nucleotides align to TRBD1. With V trimmed by 2 bases and J by 2 bases, 6 bases remained unmatched. The V gene's germline CDR1 is SGHTS and CDR2 YDEGEE. CDR3 size: 15 residues. The CDR3 nucleotides are TGTGCCAGCAGCTTTCTCCGGGACAGGACCTACGAGCAGTACTTC. It specifies CASSFLRDRTYEQYF.

V and J are TRBV15 and TRBJ2-5; 7 nucleotides line up with TRBD1. Germline assignment: CDR1 LNHNV and CDR2 YYDKDF (reference sequence). The CDR3 length is 14 residues. J gave up 3 bases and V 1 base, and 2 bases lay outside the gene matches. This CDR3 is CATSRVGTEETQYF. CDR3 sequence (DNA): TGTGCCACCAGCAGAGTTGGGACAGAAGAGACCCAGTACTTC. Together with reference TRBV15 and TRBJ2-5, the CDR3 gives the full variable domain: DAMVIQNPRYQVTQFGKPVTLSCSQTLNHNVMYWYQQKSSQAPKLLFHYYDKDFNNEADTPDNFQSRRPNTSFCFLDIRSPGLGDTAMYLCATSRVGTEETQYFGPGTRLLVL.

A word on this clonotype: One junction end does not reproduce the germline sequence, and a read error may be involved. The chain is built from TRBV27 and TRBJ2-5; 8 nucleotides agree with TRBD1. This CDR3 region has 14 residues. Germline V CDR1 and CDR2: MNHEY, SMNVEV (reference sequence). In DNA form, the CDR3 reads TGTGCCAGCAGTGTATCCCAGGGGGCGAACACCCAGTACTTC. The encoded protein is CASSVSQGANTQYF.

The chain has TRBV5-1 and TRBJ2-7; 14 nucleotides line up with TRBD2. J was trimmed by 2 bases and V by 5 bases; bases with no gene match: 3. In germline, CDR1 is SGHRS, CDR2 YFSETQ. The CDR3 runs to 15 residues. The CDR3 sequence is CASRAGLAGAYEQYF. CDR3 nucleotides: TGCGCCAGCAGAGCGGGACTAGCGGGAGCCTACGAGCAGTACTTC.

This sequence joins TRBV6-1 and TRBJ2-3; 10 bases line up with TRBD1. Per germline, CDR1 MNHNS and CDR2 SASEGT. The CDR3 runs 20 residues. Trimming cost V 5 bases and J 0 bases; bases outside gene matches: 17. The CDR3 bases are TGTGCCAGCAGTCCCAGGGGGGGGACAGGGGCGCTAACTAGCACAGATACGCAGTATTTT. Protein sequence: CASSPRGGTGALTSTDTQYF.

For the CDR3, the DNA is TGTGCCAGCAGCTTAGTTCTAAATGGGGATATTCAGTACTTC. It translates to CASSLVLNGDIQYF. V usage is TRBV7-2 and J usage is TRBJ2-4; D unresolved. The germline V gene has CDR1 SGHTA and CDR2 FQGNSA. V was clipped by 1 base and J by 10 bases, with 14 bases between them. This CDR3 is built from 14 residues.

This clonotype was detected a few times. The J gene is TRBJ1-2, the V gene TRBV20-1; D unclear. Per germline, CDR1 DFQATT and CDR2 SNEGSKA (reference sequence). The CDR3 consists of 12 residues. CDR3 DNA sequence: TGCAGCACTGAGACATTCGAATATGGCTACACCTTC. Its translation: CSTETFEYGYTF.

This clonotype has a handful of counts. This chain links TRBV28 with TRBJ2-4, with D hard to call. The germline V gene has CDR1 MDHEN and CDR2 SYDVKM. This CDR3 region has 13 residues. Deletions cut 8 bases from V and 3 bases from J, with 11 bases between. DNA for the CDR3: TGTGCCAGCTATGGGCTAGTCAAAAACATTCAGTACTTC. It yields the protein CASYGLVKNIQYF. Supplemented by reference TRBV28 and TRBJ2-4, the full variable domain reads DVKVTQSSRYLVKRTGEKVFLECVQDMDHENMFWYRQDPGLGLRLIYFSYDVKMKEKGDIPEGYSVSREKKERFSLILESASTNQTSMYLCASYGLVKNIQYFGAGTRLSVL.

The CDR3 sequence: CASRPAPGGLYNEQFF. CDR3 sequence (DNA): TGTGCCAGCAGGCCAGCGCCGGGGGGATTATACAATGAGCAGTTCTTC. The chain employs TRBV28 and TRBJ2-1; 7 nucleotides agree with TRBD2. Trimming removed 6 bases from V and 4 bases from J; junction bases left unmatched: 12. The CDR3 spans 16 residues. Germline-derived CDR1 and CDR2 are MDHEN and SYDVKM.

There are a few counts of this clonotype. The CDR3 DNA sequence: TGCAGTGCTTCCAGGGGGCTTGTAGAGACCCAGTACTTC. It yields the protein CSASRGLVETQYF. The V and J genes are TRBV20-1 and TRBJ2-5; 8 bases are shared with TRBD1. V lost 5 bases, J lost 4 bases, and 6 bases stayed unmatched. This CDR3 is built from 13 residues. The germline V gene encodes CDR1 DFQATT and CDR2 SNEGSKA (reference sequence).

This clonotype has only a few counts. The V and J genes are TRBV7-9 and TRBJ2-5; D ambiguous. The closer fit of TRBJ2-7 to the DNA end suggests the J call may be wrong. Germline lookup yields CDR1 SEHNR and CDR2 FQNEAQ (reference sequence). The CDR3 sequence is 18 residues long. CDR3 nucleotides: TGTGCCAGCAGCTTACGGCCCCTACAAGGCCCTTCCTTCTACGAGCAGTACTTC. Its protein product is CASSLRPLQGPSFYEQYF.

The rearrangement links TRBV7-6 to TRBJ1-1; 11 bases are shared with TRBD1. The germline V gene encodes CDR1 SGHVS and CDR2 FNYEAQ. Trimming removed 5 bases from V and 6 bases from J; junction bases left unmatched: 5. The length of the CDR3 is 14 residues. The CDR3 bases are TGTGCCAGCAGCACCGGACAGGGGGCGGCTGAAGCTTTCTTT. It is translated as CASSTGQGAAEAFF. The full variable domain, in which reference TRBV7-6 and TRBJ1-1 provide the parts outside the CDR3, is GAGVSQSPRYKVTKRGQDVALRCDPISGHVSLYWYRQALGQGPEFLTYFNYEAQQDKSGLPNDRFSAERPEGSISTLTIQRTEQRDSAMYRCASSTGQGAAEAFFGQGTRLTVV.

V gene TRBV18 combines with J gene TRBJ2-4, with no clear D. V was cut by 2 bases and J by 0 bases, with 8 bases left in between. Germline V gives CDR1 KGHSH, CDR2 LQKENI. The CDR3 sequence is 15 residues long. CDR3 region: CASSPELVAKNIQYF. The CDR3 DNA reads TGTGCCAGCTCACCAGAGCTGGTAGCCAAAAACATTCAGTACTTC.

The CDR3 is CSVEDPYTGELFF. The CDR3 nucleotides read TGCAGCGTTGAAGATCCCTACACCGGGGAGCTGTTTTTT. This chain joins TRBV29-1 and TRBJ2-2; D is uncertain. There are 13 residues in the CDR3. V lost 0 bases and J 3 bases, leaving 5 bases between the germline ends. The germline gives CDR1 SQVTM, CDR2 ANQGSEA.

This sequence joins TRBV12-3 or TRBV12-4 and TRBJ1-4; D call uncertain. The ends were cut back, 6 bases at V and 8 bases at J, with 22 bases in the middle. CDR3 length: 16 residues. The CDR3 spells CASSKRAGDAREKLFF. DNA of the CDR3: TGTGCCAGCAGCAAGAGGGCAGGCGACGCCCGCGAAAAACTGTTTTTT.

This chain joins TRBV7-3 and TRBJ2-3; 7 bases align to TRBD2. V dropped 2 bases and J dropped 5; count of bases not matched to a gene: 7. CDR3 size: 15 residues. Per the germline V gene, CDR1 is SGHTA and CDR2 is FQGTGA. The CDR3 is CASSLGGSNQDTQYF. The CDR3 DNA sequence: TGTGCCAGCAGCTTAGGCGGGAGTAACCAAGATACGCAGTATTTT.

The V gene is TRBV20-1, the J gene TRBJ2-1; TRBD2 matches 8 bases. The V gene's germline CDR1 is DFQATT and CDR2 SNEGSKA (reference sequence). The CDR3 is made up of 15 amino acids. Trimming at V came to 6 bases and at J to 0 bases, leaving 7 bases not matched to a gene. CDR3: CSAETLADSYNEQFF. In nucleotides, the CDR3 is TGCAGTGCCGAAACACTAGCGGACTCCTACAATGAGCAGTTCTTC.

The gene calls are TRBV20-1 and TRBJ1-2; no clear D. There are 13 residues in the CDR3. The ends were cut back, 2 bases at V and 9 bases at J, with 16 bases in the middle. Germline V gene data show CDR1 as DFQATT and CDR2 as SNEGSKA (reference sequence). CDR3 sequence: CSARTPRTRSYTF. CDR3 DNA sequence: TGCAGTGCTAGAACCCCTCGAACGCGTAGCTACACCTTC.

In its sample, this clonotype was seen a few times. The chain couples TRBV25-1 to TRBJ2-5, with 10 bases fitting TRBD1. The germline CDR1 and CDR2 sequences are MGHDK and SYGVNS. Trimming at V came to 2 bases and at J to 5 bases, leaving 17 bases not matched to a gene. The CDR3 runs to 19 residues. Here the CDR3 reads CASSEASGIDRGLVETQYF. The CDR3 bases are TGTGCCAGCAGTGAAGCTTCTGGGATTGACAGGGGGCTGGTTGAGACCCAGTACTTC.

The rearrangement joins TRBV20-1 to TRBJ2-7; a weak D match, TRBD2 (6 bases). V lost 4 bases, J lost 4 bases, and 17 bases lay in between. This CDR3 contains 14 residues. The germline V gene encodes CDR1 DFQATT and CDR2 SNEGSKA (reference sequence). The CDR3 spells CSATSSGDLYEQYF. For the CDR3, the DNA is TGCAGTGCTACCTCTTCCGGGGACTTATACGAGCAGTACTTC.

V and J are TRBV21-1 and TRBJ1-5. TRBV21-1 is described as a pseudogene. The CDR3 is made up of 16 amino acids. CDR3 in DNA: TGTGCCAGCAGCAACCCGGAGGGATCGAGCAATCAGCCCCAGCATTTT. Encoded protein: CASSNPEGSSNQPQHF.

This clonotype has ten or more counts. The chain uses TRBV20-1 and TRBJ1-6, with 9 bases identical to TRBD1. The germline gives CDR1 DFQATT, CDR2 SNEGSKA (reference sequence). This CDR3 has 15 amino acids. V gave up 3 bases and J gave up 7 bases; unmatched junction bases: 7. Written as DNA, the CDR3 is TGCAGTGCTAGTCTCCAGACAGGGGGAAATTCACCCCTCCACTTT. Protein product: CSASLQTGGNSPLHF.

The rearrangement uses TRBV29-1 and TRBJ1-1; TRBD1 matches at 7 bases. V lost 7 bases and J lost 0; bases outside the gene matches: 5. This CDR3 has 13 residues. In germline, CDR1 is SQVTM, CDR2 ANQGSEA. The CDR3 spells CSAEQGVNTEAFF. In DNA, the CDR3 is TGCAGCGCCGAGCAGGGGGTGAACACTGAAGCTTTCTTT. The full variable domain, in which reference TRBV29-1 and TRBJ1-1 provide the parts outside the CDR3, is SAVISQKPSRDICQRGTSLTIQCQVDSQVTMMFWYRQQPGQSLTLIATANQGSEATYESGFVIDKFPISRPNLTFSTLTVSNMSPEDSSIYLCSAEQGVNTEAFFGQGTRLTVV.

The chain couples TRBV29-1 to TRBJ2-3, with D tentatively TRBD2 (7 bases). Germline loops: CDR1 SQVTM, CDR2 ANQGSEA. V was cut by 2 bases and J by 0 bases, with 12 bases left in between. The CDR3 runs to 15 residues. This CDR3 reads CSVEPRGASTDTQYF. The CDR3 DNA follows: TGCAGCGTTGAACCCCGGGGGGCGAGCACAGATACGCAGTATTTT.

This clonotype was seen at least ten times. The chain carries TRBV10-3 and TRBJ2-3; D gene uncertain. V lost 1 base, J lost 6 bases, and 8 bases lay in between. Germline CDR1 is ENHRY and CDR2 is SYGVKD. The CDR3 extends over 13 amino acids. The CDR3 nucleotides are TGTGCCATCAGTGAGTGGAAAGGGGATACGCAGTATTTT. Translated, it gives CAISEWKGDTQYF.

Here the CDR3 DNA reads TGTGCCAGCAGGGGGGCTTACAGGGGCCAAAGGGATGAGCAGTTCTTC. Its protein is CASRGAYRGQRDEQFF. This chain uses TRBV27 with TRBJ2-1; 7 bases match TRBD1. The CDR3 is 16 amino acids. V gave up 6 bases and J gave up 8 bases; unmatched junction bases: 16. Germline loops: CDR1 MNHEY, CDR2 SMNVEV (reference sequence).